The 31 T cell receptor beta chains in this list originate from one sample, sequenced in a study of human T cells and chemical hapten exposure. Regarding time point: pre-sensitization, week 0. Noted treatment: therapeutic diphenylcyclopropenone sensitization with weekly scalp DPC. TCRdb redid the calling of the RACE reads with MiXCR, one entry per CDR3 protein. There are over 300,000 distinct CDR3 sequences in the sample; 5% to 6.5% occur only once, and 2.5% to 3% lies in the top ten. Sequencing used whole blood, obtained in connection with sensitization to the hapten diphenylcyclopropenone (DPC). The receptors shown here come from a woman aged 50 to 60 with alopecia areata. Some clones in this sample may be carry-over from other donors' samples.

The chain combines TRBV7-6 with TRBJ2-2; TRBD1 matches at 10 bases. Germline values: CDR1 SGHVS, CDR2 FNYEAQ. The CDR3 has 16 residues. The V and J ends lost 5 bases and 4 bases, in that order; junction bases with no gene match: 7. Here the CDR3 reads CASSPPGTGVTGELFF. Here the CDR3 DNA reads TGTGCCAGCAGCCCCCCCGGGACAGGGGTCACCGGGGAGCTGTTTTTT. Full variable domain (outside the CDR3, taken from reference TRBV7-6 and TRBJ2-2): GAGVSQSPRYKVTKRGQDVALRCDPISGHVSLYWYRQALGQGPEFLTYFNYEAQQDKSGLPNDRFSAERPEGSISTLTIQRTEQRDSAMYRCASSPPGTGVTGELFFGEGSRLTVL.

Many counts were recorded for this clonotype. The chain is built from TRBV6-6 and TRBJ1-3; TRBD1 matches 10 bases. With 10 bases clipped from V and 4 bases from J, the junction kept 10 bases outside the gene matches. Per germline, CDR1 MNHNY and CDR2 SVGAGI (reference sequence). The CDR3 extends over 15 amino acids. CDR3 nucleotides: TGTGCCACCTCGCCAGGACAGGGGGGAGGAAACACCATATATTTT. This sequence encodes CATSPGQGGGNTIYF.

This clonotype was seen many times. The rearrangement joins TRBV29-1 to TRBJ1-4, with 7 bases lining up with TRBD1. Germline CDR1 reads SQVTM; CDR2 reads ANQGSEA. The CDR3 runs 13 residues. V trimming: 1 base; J trimming: 8 bases; junction bases outside the gene matches: 4. As DNA, the CDR3 is TGCAGCGTTGAAGGACAGGGTGAGGAAAAACTGTTTTTT. The encoded protein is CSVEGQGEEKLFF.

This clonotype was counted at least ten times. The gene calls are TRBV5-1 and TRBJ1-6; TRBD1 aligns across 9 bases. With 4 bases clipped from V and 8 bases from J, the junction kept 4 bases outside the gene matches. Per germline, CDR1 SGHRS and CDR2 YFSETQ. The CDR3 consists of 14 residues. CDR3 sequence (DNA): TGCGCCAGCAGCAAACGACAGGGGGATTCACCCCTCCACTTT. Translation: CASSKRQGDSPLHF.

The sample holds many counts of this clonotype. V gene TRBV5-4 combines with J gene TRBJ2-6; 11 bases line up with TRBD2. The J segment lost 0 bases and the V segment lost 4 bases, leaving 6 bases of the junction unmatched. Germline V lookup: CDR1 SGHNT, CDR2 YYREEE (reference sequence). The CDR3 sequence is 18 residues long. CDR3 in DNA: TGTGCCAGCAGCCCTGGACTAGCGGGCTTCTCTGGGGCCAACGTCCTGACTTTC. Translating it yields CASSPGLAGFSGANVLTF.

This clonotype came up many times. J is TRBJ1-1 and V is TRBV7-2, with 9 bases lining up with TRBD1. Per the germline V gene, CDR1 is SGHTA and CDR2 is FQGNSA. Trimming cost V 3 bases and J 6 bases; bases outside gene matches: 5. This CDR3 region has 14 residues. Here the CDR3 reads CASSLTGGVSEAFF. CDR3 in DNA: TGTGCCAGCAGCTTGACAGGGGGTGTCTCTGAAGCTTTCTTT.

This clonotype showed up many times. The chain carries TRBV20-1 and TRBJ1-6; 7 bases are a match to TRBD1. In germline, CDR1 is DFQATT, CDR2 SNEGSKA (reference sequence). This CDR3 contains 18 residues. Trimming at V came to 2 bases and at J to 7 bases, leaving 17 bases not matched to a gene. For the CDR3, the DNA is TGCAGTGCTAGATCCCCAGGGGGAAGGACGTCAGGGAATTCACCCCTCCACTTT. Protein: CSARSPGGRTSGNSPLHF.

The rearrangement links TRBV29-1 to TRBJ1-4; the D gene is possibly TRBD1 (6 bases). The CDR3 is 16 residues long. Trimming removed 6 bases at V and 8 bases at J, with 25 bases between. Germline V gives CDR1 SQVTM, CDR2 ANQGSEA. The CDR3, as DNA: TGCAGCGTGTCGGGGGCCTTTGGGGCAGGCGGCGAAAAACTGTTTTTT. Translated, it gives CSVSGAFGAGGEKLFF.

This clonotype was seen more than once but under ten times. V gene TRBV28 combines with J gene TRBJ1-1; TRBD1 might be the D (5 bases). V shed 5 bases and J shed 4 bases, with 14 bases lying between them. CDR1 MDHEN and CDR2 SYDVKM come from the germline V gene. The CDR3 has 14 amino acids. In nucleotides, the CDR3 is TGTGCCAGCAGTAGGGGCACGGGTGGCACTGAAGCTTTCTTT. This encodes CASSRGTGGTEAFF.

This clonotype appeared many times. The V and J genes are TRBV29-1 and TRBJ2-3; D unclear. CDR1 is SQVTM and CDR2 is ANQGSEA in the germline V gene. V was shortened by 6 bases and J by 7 bases, with 8 bases between the two germline ends. The CDR3 length is 10 residues. The CDR3 spells CSVGLNTQYF. The CDR3 DNA is TGCAGCGTCGGTCTAAATACGCAGTATTTT.

The sample holds a few counts of this clonotype. The CDR3 nucleotides are TGTGCCTGGAGTGGGGACTTCACAGATACGCAGTATTTT. Amino acids: CAWSGDFTDTQYF. V and J are TRBV30 and TRBJ2-3, with a possible D match to TRBD2 (6 bases). Germline CDR1 is GTSNPN and CDR2 is SVGIG (reference sequence). This CDR3 has 13 residues. Trimming shortened V by 1 base and J by 2 bases, and 7 bases separated the two germline ends.

This clonotype was recorded a few times. The rearrangement joins TRBV28 to TRBJ1-2, with 7 nucleotides matching TRBD1. V shed 11 bases, J shed 5 bases, and the junction held 5 bases outside the gene matches. In germline, CDR1 is MDHEN, CDR2 SYDVKM. The length of the CDR3 is 11 residues. The CDR3 DNA reads TGTGCCTCGGGGACAGAATATGGCTACACCTTC. Amino acids: CASGTEYGYTF.

Many counts were recorded for this clonotype. This CDR3 is CASSSGLAGAVDEQFF. CDR3 DNA sequence: TGTGCCAGCAGCTCCGGACTAGCGGGAGCCGTCGATGAGCAGTTCTTC. J is TRBJ2-1 and V is TRBV7-8, with 13 bases fitting TRBD2. CDR1 is SGHVS, CDR2 FQNEAQ, per germline. The CDR3 has 16 residues. Germline trimming cut 4 bases from V and 8 bases from J; bases unmatched to any gene: 8.

This clonotype has only a few counts. The rearrangement uses TRBV9 and TRBJ2-3; 9 nucleotides align to TRBD2. With V trimmed by 4 bases and J by 2 bases, 5 bases remained unmatched. The CDR3 extends over 15 amino acids. Germline V lookup: CDR1 SGDLS, CDR2 YYNGEE. The CDR3 loop is CASSHSGGITDTQYF. CDR3 bases: TGTGCCAGCAGCCACAGCGGGGGGATCACAGATACGCAGTATTTT. The variable domain in full, with the rest retrieved from reference TRBV9 and TRBJ2-3, is DSGVTQTPKHLITATGQRVTLRCSPRSGDLSVYWYQQSLDQGLQFLIQYYNGEERAKGNILERFSAQQFPDLHSELNLSSLELGDSALYFCASSHSGGITDTQYFGPGTRLTVL.

This clonotype was seen a handful of times. The rearrangement links TRBV20-1 to TRBJ1-2; possibly TRBD1 for D (5 bases). The CDR3 extends over 15 amino acids. In germline, CDR1 is DFQATT, CDR2 SNEGSKA (reference sequence). V was trimmed by 1 base and J by 3 bases, leaving 15 bases between them. CDR3 nucleotides: TGCAGTGCTAGAGCCTCCGGAGGGGTTTACTATGGCTACACCTTC. It specifies CSARASGGVYYGYTF.

The rearrangement uses TRBV18 and TRBJ2-1; TRBD2 agrees at 8 bases. This CDR3 spans 15 amino acids. The ends lost 6 bases at V and 10 bases at J; junction bases unmatched: 14. CDR1 is KGHSH, CDR2 LQKENI, per germline. CDR3 loop: CASSTLGLAAQEQFF. The DNA of the CDR3 is TGTGCCAGCTCTACCTTAGGACTAGCCGCACAAGAGCAGTTCTTC.

The chain joins TRBV4-2 to TRBJ1-5, with D perhaps TRBD1 (5 bases). Trimming took off 4 bases at V and 0 bases at J, with 10 bases between the two ends. Germline CDR1 and CDR2: LGHNA and YNFKEQ. This CDR3 is 15 amino acids long. CDR3 nucleotides: TGTGCCAGCAGCCGCGACAGAAATAGCAATCAGCCCCAGCATTTT. It yields the protein CASSRDRNSNQPQHF.

This clonotype showed up just a few times. V gene TRBV15 combines with J gene TRBJ2-1, with D perhaps TRBD1 or TRBD2 (5 bases each). V was trimmed by 1 base and J by 3 bases, leaving 13 bases between them. This CDR3 comprises 16 residues. CDR1 and CDR2 (germline): LNHNV, YYDKDF (reference sequence). CDR3 nucleotide sequence: TGTGCCACCAGCAGAGGAGAGGGCGACAGCTACAATGAGCAGTTCTTC. Amino acid sequence: CATSRGEGDSYNEQFF.

This clonotype was seen a few times. The rearrangement links TRBV6-5 to TRBJ1-1; tentatively, D is TRBD1 (5 bases). The CDR3 totals 13 residues. Germline-derived CDR1 and CDR2 are MNHEY and SVGAGI. Trimming left V 1 base short and J 11 bases short, with 14 bases between. The CDR3 loop reads CASSYYVGDSAFF. CDR3 bases: TGTGCCAGCAGTTACTACGTGGGGGACTCGGCTTTCTTT.

This clonotype has a single count. V is TRBV29-1 and J is TRBJ1-1; perhaps TRBD1 as D (6 bases). The CDR3 totals 13 residues. Looked up from germline, CDR1 is SQVTM and CDR2 is ANQGSEA. Trimming cost V 5 bases and J 4 bases, with 14 bases left between them. Here the CDR3 DNA reads TGCAGCGTTAATCAGGGGACGACCACTGAAGCTTTCTTT. Protein product: CSVNQGTTTEAFF.

This clonotype has more than one count but fewer than ten. The V gene is TRBV6-5, the J gene TRBJ1-1; no firm D call. Trimming left V 3 bases short and J 0 bases short, with 11 bases between. In germline, CDR1 is MNHEY, CDR2 SVGAGI. The CDR3 spans 15 residues. This CDR3 is CASSYVRDMNTEAFF. The CDR3 bases are TGTGCCAGCAGTTATGTCCGCGACATGAACACTGAAGCTTTCTTT.

This clonotype was seen at least ten times. The gene calls are TRBV29-1 and TRBJ1-2; D is ambiguous. Germline V gives CDR1 SQVTM, CDR2 ANQGSEA. This CDR3 region has 11 residues. V was clipped by 3 bases and J by 8 bases, with 10 bases between them. CDR3 protein: CSVDPVLGYTF. CDR3 bases: TGCAGCGTTGACCCGGTCCTCGGCTACACCTTC.

This clonotype was counted many times. The chain employs TRBV9 and TRBJ2-3; D not certain. Germline CDR1 SGDLS, CDR2 YYNGEE. The CDR3 spans 13 residues. Trimming took 4 bases from V and 4 from J, leaving 10 bases between them. The DNA of the CDR3 is TGTGCCAGCAGCCCGCGAAGGTCAGATACGCAGTATTTT. Translation gives CASSPRRSDTQYF.

In this sample, this clonotype turned up a few times. This sequence joins TRBV11-2 and TRBJ2-4; D unresolved. Germline-derived CDR1 and CDR2 are SGHAT and FQNNGV. The CDR3 covers 13 residues. The V and J ends lost 6 bases and 2 bases respectively, with 8 bases between them. The CDR3 nucleotides are TGTGCCAGCAGTTGGGTAACCAAAAACATTCAGTACTTC. Amino acids: CASSWVTKNIQYF.

This chain joins TRBV11-2 and TRBJ1-4; a weak D match, TRBD1 (5 bases). Between the trimmed V and J ends, which lost 2 bases and 4 bases, there was a span of 14 bases. CDR1 and CDR2 (germline): SGHAT, FQNNGV. This CDR3 region has 16 residues. CDR3 DNA: TGTGCCAGCAGCTTAAATGGGGCCTCAAGTAATGAAAAACTGTTTTTT. It translates to CASSLNGASSNEKLFF. Variable domain in full (rest from reference TRBV11-2 and TRBJ1-4): EAGVAQSPRYKIIEKRQSVAFWCNPISGHATLYWYQQILGQGPKLLIQFQNNGVVDDSQLPKDRFSAERLKGVDSTLKIQPAKLEDSAVYLCASSLNGASSNEKLFFGSGTQLSVL.

This clonotype was detected a few times. The chain links TRBV9 to TRBJ1-4; no clear D. The CDR3 sequence is 14 residues long. Germline CDR1 SGDLS, CDR2 YYNGEE. V gave up 0 bases and J gave up 7 bases, with 10 bases separating them. The CDR3 reads CASSVGDSGEKLFF. The CDR3 DNA sequence: TGTGCCAGCAGCGTAGGAGACTCTGGTGAAAAACTGTTTTTT.

The table lists this clonotype with many counts. The chain recombines TRBV7-6 with TRBJ2-1; the match to TRBD1 covers 11 bases. There are 16 residues in the CDR3. CDR1 and CDR2 (germline): SGHVS, FNYEAQ. J gave up 7 bases and V 7 bases, and 12 bases lay outside the gene matches. Here the CDR3 DNA reads TGTGCCAGCAAACTCTGGGGGACAGGGGGTCTAAATGAGCAGTTCTTC. Amino acid sequence: CASKLWGTGGLNEQFF.

This clonotype was counted at least ten times. This chain connects TRBV4-2 to TRBJ1-1, with D possibly TRBD1 on 6 matching bases. The V end was cut by 4 bases, the J end by 7 bases, with 10 bases between. CDR1 and CDR2 from the germline V gene are LGHNA and YNFKEQ. This CDR3 is 12 amino acids long. The CDR3 bases are TGTGCCAGCAGCCCTGGACAGTTTGAAGCTTTCTTT. It encodes CASSPGQFEAFF.

In this sample, this clonotype turned up many times. The chain couples TRBV28 to TRBJ1-5, with D hard to call. With 3 bases removed from V and 7 bases from J, the gap between germline ends came to 10 bases. Per germline, CDR1 MDHEN and CDR2 SYDVKM. The CDR3 has 13 amino acids. The CDR3 bases are TGTGCCAGCAGTTTGGGCATTAGGCAGCCCCAGCATTTT. Amino acids: CASSLGIRQPQHF.

This clonotype was seen many times. The V call is TRBV3-1, the J call TRBJ1-2; possibly TRBD1 for D (6 bases). The CDR3 totals 16 residues. Germline V gives CDR1 LGHDT, CDR2 YNNKEL (reference sequence). V lost 0 bases and J lost 1, with 12 bases in between. The DNA for the CDR3 is TGTGCCAGCAGCCAAGATTCGGGGGGACATAACTATGGCTACACCTTC. Translation: CASSQDSGGHNYGYTF.

In its sample, this clonotype was seen many times. The chain links TRBV9 to TRBJ2-7; maybe TRBD1 (6 bases). The V gene lost 4 bases and the J gene lost 4 bases, with 12 bases spanning the gap. Germline CDR1 SGDLS, CDR2 YYNGEE. This CDR3 spans 13 amino acids. Written as DNA, the CDR3 is TGTGCCAGCAGCCCGGGACACGGGTACGAGCAGTACTTC. Translating gives CASSPGHGYEQYF. Full variable domain (rest looked up from reference TRBV9 and TRBJ2-7): DSGVTQTPKHLITATGQRVTLRCSPRSGDLSVYWYQQSLDQGLQFLIQYYNGEERAKGNILERFSAQQFPDLHSELNLSSLELGDSALYFCASSPGHGYEQYFGPGTRLTVT.